Described below is a single T cell receptor (beta chain) sequence and its context. The antigen is undetermined. The entry originates in a study of immune evolution from preneoplasia to lung adenocarcinoma. Background on the study: HLA loss of heterozygosity: about 7% AIS, approximately 15% MIA, around 35% ADC, none AAH.

Generated by immunoSEQ multiplex PCR, the TCRdb table keeps only in-frame clones and is missing some. The repertoire includes 10,000 or so clones, 77% of them detected once, and 6.6% sits in the top ten. Trimming took 3 bases from V and 1 from J, leaving 2 bases between them. The germline V gene has CDR1 SGHNT and CDR2 YYREEE (reference sequence). The CDR3 has 11 amino acids. Study-level results: KRAS-mutant nodules had the highest T cell clonality. Normal lung had highest clonality; later lesions appeared denser, more diverse. Top clone share appeared to fall from AAH through AIS, MIA, adenocarcinoma.

The sample consisted of FFPE lung adenocarcinoma in situ tissue. The source is a person in their sixties or seventies with lung adenocarcinoma. The V and J genes are TRBV5-4 and TRBJ2-7; D unclear. The CDR3 DNA follows: TGTGCCAGCAGCTATTCCTACGAGCAGTACTTC. This gives the protein CASSYSYEQYF.